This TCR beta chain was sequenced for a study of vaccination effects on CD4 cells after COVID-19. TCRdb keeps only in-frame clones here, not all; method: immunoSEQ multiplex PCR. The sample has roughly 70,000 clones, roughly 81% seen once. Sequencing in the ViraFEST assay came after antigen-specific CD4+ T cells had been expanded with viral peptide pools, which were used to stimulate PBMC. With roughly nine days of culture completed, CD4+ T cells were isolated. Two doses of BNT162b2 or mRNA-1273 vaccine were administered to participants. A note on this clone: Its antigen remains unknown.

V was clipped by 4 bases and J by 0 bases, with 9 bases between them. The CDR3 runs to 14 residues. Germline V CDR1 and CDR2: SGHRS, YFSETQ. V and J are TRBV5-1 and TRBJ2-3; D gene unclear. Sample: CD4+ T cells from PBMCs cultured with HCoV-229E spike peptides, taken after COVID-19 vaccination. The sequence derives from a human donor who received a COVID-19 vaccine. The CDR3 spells CASSVVQSTDTQYF. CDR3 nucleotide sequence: TGCGCCAGCAGCGTCGTTCAGAGCACAGATACGCAGTATTTT.